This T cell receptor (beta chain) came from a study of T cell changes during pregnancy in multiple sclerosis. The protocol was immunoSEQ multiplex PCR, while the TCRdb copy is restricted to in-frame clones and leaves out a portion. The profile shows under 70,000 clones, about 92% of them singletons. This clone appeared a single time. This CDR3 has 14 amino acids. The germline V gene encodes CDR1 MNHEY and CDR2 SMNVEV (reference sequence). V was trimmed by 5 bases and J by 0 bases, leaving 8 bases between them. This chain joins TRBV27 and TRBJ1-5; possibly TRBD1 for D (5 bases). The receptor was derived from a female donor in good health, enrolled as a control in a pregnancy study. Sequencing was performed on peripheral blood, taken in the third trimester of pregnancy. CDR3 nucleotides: TGTGCCAGCAGTGGGGGGTATAGCAATCAGCCCCAGCATTTT. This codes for CASSGGYSNQPQHF.